This TCR beta chain appears in the sequencing data of a study of OX40 agonist ivuxolimab in advanced cancers. CDR3 size: 13 residues. Germline lookup yields CDR1 SGHTA and CDR2 FQGNSA. V gave up 4 bases and J gave up 6 bases, with 12 bases separating them. Profiled with immunoSEQ multiplex PCR; TCRdb holds only in-frame clones, not every one. The data hold 70,000 to 90,000 clones, with approximately 86% observed a single time. The gene calls are TRBV7-2 and TRBJ2-5; no clear D gene. The material was CD4+ or CD8+ T cells sorted from blood, obtained in a trial of the OX40 agonist ivuxolimab. This receptor was identified in an adult with an advanced solid tumor such as melanoma, head and neck, liver or kidney cancer. The DNA for the CDR3 is TGTGCCAGCAGCTCCGTTGGGCCGAAGACCCAGTACTTC. It is translated as CASSSVGPKTQYF. Together with reference TRBV7-2 and TRBJ2-5, the CDR3 gives the full variable domain: GAGVSQSPSNKVTEKGKDVELRCDPISGHTALYWYRQSLGQGLEFLIYFQGNSAPDKSGLPSDRFSAERTGGSVSTLTIQRTQQEDSAVYLCASSSVGPKTQYFGPGTRLLVL.